This T cell receptor beta chain originates from a study of blood T cell repertoires in COVID-19. Across the whole study: From T cells, B-cell-depleted T cells, or PBMCs came the material, which was cDNA or gDNA.

CDR1 and CDR2 (germline): SNHLY, FYNNEI. The CDR3 has 15 residues. The ends were cut back, 5 bases at V and 6 bases at J, with 19 bases in the middle. In the original analysis: Amplification of reference gene primers was used by the study to estimate nucleated cell counts. Clones were read by immunoSEQ multiplex PCR, and TCRdb kept only the in-frame ones, dropping some. D and trimming come from the DNA, and the V and J calls and clone size come from that table. The sample lists some 100,000 clones, around four fifths seen once, with 18% in the top ten. The TCR was taken from a woman aged 55 to 70 with acute or convalescent COVID-19. The sample was peripheral blood. This chain links TRBV2 with TRBJ1-2, with D perhaps matching TRBD1 (5 bases). The chain's CDR3 is CASSREGDSGDGYTF. CDR3 nucleotide sequence: TGTGCCAGCAGTAGGGAAGGGGACTCCGGAGATGGCTACACCTTC.